A few counts support the clone carrying this T cell receptor beta chain. The antigen is unknown. These data belong to a study of T cells in Graves' hyperthyroidism and ophthalmopathy. Study conclusions and caveats: Through a model of 13 V-J features, ophthalmopathy was separated from stable hyperthyroidism.

Regions amplified from RNA transcripts were the TCR beta CDR3 regions. TCR CDR3 underwent first-round RT-PCR with the HTBI primer set. Using its own MiXCR run on the multiplex PCR reads, TCRdb lists one record per CDR3 protein. Of roughly 420,000 distinct CDR3 sequences in the sample, approximately 14% were seen once. Calling Graves' hyperthyroidism stable meant ophthalmopathy did not progress within 18 months. Uncontrolled infection, other autoimmune disease, pregnancy or lactation excluded patients. Germline CDR1 and CDR2: LNHNV and YYDKDF (reference sequence). With 0 bases clipped from V and 1 base from J, the junction kept 13 bases outside the gene matches. The length of the CDR3 is 19 residues.

The sequencing sample was made of blood. The V and J genes are TRBV15 and TRBJ2-3; 7 nucleotides align to TRBD2. The receptor's source is a woman younger than 30 with Graves' hyperthyroidism. The CDR3, as DNA: TGTGCCACCAGCAGAGATTTGGGGGAGGGCCGTGTAGGCACAGATACGCAGTATTTT. The encoded protein is CATSRDLGEGRVGTDTQYF. The full variable domain, its missing parts supplied by reference TRBV15 and TRBJ2-3, is DAMVIQNPRYQVTQFGKPVTLSCSQTLNHNVMYWYQQKSSQAPKLLFHYYDKDFNNEADTPDNFQSRRPNTSFCFLDIRSPGLGDTAMYLCATSRDLGEGRVGTDTQYFGPGTRLTVL.